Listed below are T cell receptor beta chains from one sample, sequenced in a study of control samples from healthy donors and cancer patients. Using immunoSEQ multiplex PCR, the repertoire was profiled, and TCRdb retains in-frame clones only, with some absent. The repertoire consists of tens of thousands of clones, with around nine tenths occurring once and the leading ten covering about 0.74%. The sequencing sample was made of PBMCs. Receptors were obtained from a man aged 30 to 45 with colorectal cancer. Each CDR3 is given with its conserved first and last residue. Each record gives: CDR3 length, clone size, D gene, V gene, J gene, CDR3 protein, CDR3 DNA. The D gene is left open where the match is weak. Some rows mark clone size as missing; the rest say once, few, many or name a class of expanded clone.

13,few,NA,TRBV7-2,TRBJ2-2,CASSLSPSGELFF,TGTGCCAGCAGCTTAAGCCCAAGCGGGGAGCTGTTTTTT
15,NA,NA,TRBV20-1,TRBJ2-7,CSASEGAVPSYEQYF,TGCAGTGCTAGTGAAGGGGCAGTTCCTTCCTACGAGCAGTACTTC
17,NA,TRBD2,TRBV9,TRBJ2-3,CASSFSGGAPSTDTQYF,TGTGCCAGCTCATTTAGCGGGGGGGCCCCTAGCACAGATACGCAGTATTTT
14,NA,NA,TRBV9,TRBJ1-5,CASSVGDRLGPQHF,TGTGCCAGCAGCGTTGGGGACCGCCTTGGGCCCCAGCATTTT
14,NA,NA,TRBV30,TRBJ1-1,CAWRKMDRNTEAFF,TGTGCCTGGAGAAAGATGGACAGGAACACTGAAGCTTTCTTT
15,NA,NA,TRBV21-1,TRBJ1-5,CASSKAGQKHQPQHF,TGTGCCAGCAGCAAAGCTGGACAGAAGCATCAGCCCCAGCATTTT
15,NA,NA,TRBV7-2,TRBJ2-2,CASSLAAGNTGELFF,TGTGCCAGCAGCTTAGCGGCAGGGAACACCGGGGAGCTGTTTTTT
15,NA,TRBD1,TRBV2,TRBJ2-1,CASRTGAVTYNEQFF,TGTGCCAGCAGGACAGGGGCGGTCACGTACAATGAGCAGTTCTTC
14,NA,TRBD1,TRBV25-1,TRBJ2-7,CASSEGQGSREQYF,TGTGCCAGCAGTGAGGGACAGGGGTCCCGCGAGCAGTACTTC
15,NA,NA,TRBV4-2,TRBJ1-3,CASSQSQGNGNTIYF,TGTGCCAGCAGCCAATCACAGGGAAATGGAAACACCATATATTTT
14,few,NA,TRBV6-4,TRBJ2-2,CASSDAVATGELFF,TGTGCCAGCAGTGACGCGGTTGCGACCGGGGAGCTGTTTTTT
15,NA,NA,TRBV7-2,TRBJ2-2,CASSFRGLTDGELFF,TGTGCCAGCAGCTTCAGGGGCTTAACCGACGGGGAGCTGTTTTTT
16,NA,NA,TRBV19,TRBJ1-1,CASSIGGSTVNTEAFF,TGTGCCAGTAGTATAGGAGGAAGTACGGTGAACACTGAAGCTTTCTTT
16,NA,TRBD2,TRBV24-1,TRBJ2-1,CATSVGRGGSYNEQFF,TGTGCCACCAGTGTAGGGCGGGGGGGCTCCTACAATGAGCAGTTCTTC
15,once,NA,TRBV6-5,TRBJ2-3,CASSYSISGTDTQYF,TGTGCCAGCAGTTACTCGATTAGTGGCACAGATACGCAGTATTTT
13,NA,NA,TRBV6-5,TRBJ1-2,CASSPIDSYGYTF,TGTGCCAGCAGCCCGATCGACAGCTATGGCTACACCTTC
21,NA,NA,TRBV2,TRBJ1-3,CASSARTMAQGRSFSGNTIYF,TGTGCCAGCAGTGCCCGAACTATGGCCCAGGGTAGGAGTTTCTCTGGAAACACCATATATTTT
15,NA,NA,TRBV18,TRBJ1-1,CASSPPLARNTEAFF,TGTGCCAGCTCACCACCGTTAGCCCGGAACACTGAAGCTTTCTTT
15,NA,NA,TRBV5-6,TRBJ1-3,CASSLVGDSGNTIYF,TGTGCCAGCAGCTTGGTAGGGGACTCTGGAAACACCATATATTTT
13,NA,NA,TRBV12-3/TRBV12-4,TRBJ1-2,CASSLEAVYGYTF,TGTGCCAGCAGTTTGGAGGCTGTCTATGGCTACACCTTC
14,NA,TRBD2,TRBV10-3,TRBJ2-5,CAISEIAGQETQYF,TGTGCCATCAGTGAAATAGCGGGGCAAGAGACCCAGTACTTC
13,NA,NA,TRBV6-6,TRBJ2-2,CASSRSRGGELFF,TGTGCCAGCAGCCGCAGCAGGGGCGGGGAGCTGTTTTTT
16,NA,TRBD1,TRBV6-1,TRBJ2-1,CASSGRGSRDRGFAFF,TGTGCCAGCAGTGGAAGGGGATCCCGGGACAGGGGGTTCGCGTTCTTC
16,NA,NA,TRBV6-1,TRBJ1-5,CASSGVGGRGNQPQHF,TGTGCCAGCAGTGGGGTGGGCGGACGGGGCAATCAGCCCCAGCATTTT
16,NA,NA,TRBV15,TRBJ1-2,CATSREGGAYNYGYTF,TGTGCCACCAGCAGAGAGGGGGGGGCCTATAACTATGGCTACACCTTC
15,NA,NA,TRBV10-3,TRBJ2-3,CAISESGGQGDTQYF,TGTGCCATCAGTGAGTCGGGGGGGCAGGGAGATACGCAGTATTTT
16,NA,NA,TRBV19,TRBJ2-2,CASSPAGTENTGELFF,TGTGCCAGTAGCCCCGCGGGGACAGAGAACACCGGGGAGCTGTTTTTT